This is a list of T cell receptor beta chains from one sample in a study of blood T cell repertoires in COVID-19. Clones were sequenced by immunoSEQ multiplex PCR, and TCRdb holds only the in-frame ones, with some missing. The sample has roughly 260,000 clones; about 88% are singletons. Sequencing input: peripheral blood. The receptor source for this set is a woman in her 40s who had recovered from COVID-19. The CDR3 runs from the conserved cysteine through the conserved F or W. Each record gives: clone size, J gene, V gene, D gene, CDR3 DNA, CDR3 protein. The D gene is left open where the match is weak. Clone size appears in some rows only: once, few, many, or a class for an expanded clone.

size: NA; J: TRBJ2-6; V: TRBV14; D: NA; DNA: TGTGCCAGCAGCCAATCTTCAGGGCCTGGGGCCAACGTCCTGACTTTC; CDR3: CASSQSSGPGANVLTF
size: NA; J: TRBJ2-5; V: TRBV14; D: NA; DNA: TGTGCCAGCAGCCACGCCCTGGGTAGGGGCCAAGAGACCCAGTACTTC; CDR3: CASSHALGRGQETQYF
size: NA; J: TRBJ1-2; V: TRBV19; D: TRBD1; DNA: TGTGCCAGTAGTATAGGGGGGACAGGCGACTATGGCTACACCTTC; CDR3: CASSIGGTGDYGYTF
size: NA; J: TRBJ1-6; V: TRBV7-6; D: TRBD1; DNA: TGTGCCAGCAGCGACAGGGGCTTCTATAATTCACCCCTCCACTTT; CDR3: CASSDRGFYNSPLHF
size: NA; J: TRBJ2-3; V: TRBV25-1; D: TRBD2; DNA: TGTGCCAGCACCCCGGGGGGGTTTCCCATGGATACGCAGTATTTT; CDR3: CASTPGGFPMDTQYF
size: NA; J: TRBJ2-6; V: TRBV7-9; D: NA; DNA: TGTGCCAGCAGCCCACCCCAGGGTGACGGGGCCAACGTCCTGACTTTC; CDR3: CASSPPQGDGANVLTF
size: NA; J: TRBJ1-6; V: TRBV2; D: NA; DNA: TGTGCCAGCACCAGGGGCGGTAATTCACCCCTCCACTTT; CDR3: CASTRGGNSPLHF
size: NA; J: TRBJ2-7; V: TRBV5-4; D: TRBD2; DNA: TGTGCCAGCAGCCCCTGGGGAGGGACCTACGAGCAGTACTTC; CDR3: CASSPWGGTYEQYF
size: NA; J: TRBJ1-5; V: TRBV6-4; D: TRBD1; DNA: TGTGCCAGCAGCAAAGAGACAGGGGATGCCAATCAGCCCCAGCATTTT; CDR3: CASSKETGDANQPQHF
size: NA; J: TRBJ2-3; V: TRBV28; D: NA; DNA: TGTGCCAGCAGCCCCTACTTTACAGATACGCAGTATTTT; CDR3: CASSPYFTDTQYF
size: NA; J: TRBJ2-5; V: TRBV9; D: TRBD2; DNA: TGTGCCAGCAGCGTAGAGGGTAGCGGGAGTGGGGAGACCCAGTACTTC; CDR3: CASSVEGSGSGETQYF
size: few; J: TRBJ1-1; V: TRBV25-1; D: TRBD1; DNA: TGTGCCAGCAGTAACAGGGGCGGCATGAACACTGAAGCTTTCTTT; CDR3: CASSNRGGMNTEAFF
size: NA; J: TRBJ2-5; V: TRBV5-3; D: TRBD1; DNA: TGTGCCAGACTAATCCGGGACAGGGGCGGGGAGACCCAGTACTTC; CDR3: CARLIRDRGGETQYF
size: once; J: TRBJ1-6; V: TRBV27; D: NA; DNA: TGTGCCAGCAGTCACAGACAGGCCCTTCAATATAATTCACCCCTCCACTTT; CDR3: CASSHRQALQYNSPLHF
size: NA; J: TRBJ2-6; V: TRBV6-5; D: NA; DNA: TGTGCCAGCAGACCCGACAGATCTGGGGCCAACGTCCTGACTTTC; CDR3: CASRPDRSGANVLTF
size: NA; J: TRBJ1-4; V: TRBV28; D: NA; DNA: TGTGCCAGCAGTTTAGGGGGGGTGAGGGATGAAAAACTGTTTTTT; CDR3: CASSLGGVRDEKLFF
size: NA; J: TRBJ1-2; V: TRBV30; D: NA; DNA: TGTGCCTGTCGTGACAGGAACTATGGCTACACCTTC; CDR3: CACRDRNYGYTF
size: NA; J: TRBJ2-1; V: TRBV5-4; D: NA; DNA: TGTGCCAGCAAACCGTACAGGGGGGGGACACGTCCAAACAATGAGCAGTTCTTC; CDR3: CASKPYRGGTRPNNEQFF
size: once; J: TRBJ2-1; V: TRBV2; D: TRBD2; DNA: TGTGCCAGCAGTCGACTAGCGGGAGTGGATGAGCAGTTCTTC; CDR3: CASSRLAGVDEQFF
size: NA; J: TRBJ1-3; V: TRBV7-2; D: TRBD1; DNA: TGTGCCAGCAGTCGACAGGGGGCTGGTGGAAACACCATATATTTT; CDR3: CASSRQGAGGNTIYF
size: NA; J: TRBJ1-5; V: TRBV19; D: TRBD1; DNA: TGTGCCAGTAGCCCCGGGACAGGAATTAGCAATCAGCCCCAGCATTTT; CDR3: CASSPGTGISNQPQHF
size: few; J: TRBJ1-5; V: TRBV19; D: TRBD1; DNA: TGTGCCAGTAGTATAGTAGCGGGGACAGGGGGAGACCAGCCCCAGCATTTT; CDR3: CASSIVAGTGGDQPQHF
size: NA; J: TRBJ2-3; V: TRBV7-2; D: NA; DNA: TGTGCCAGCAGCTTAGTTGGGACTCCTAGCACAGATACGCAGTATTTT; CDR3: CASSLVGTPSTDTQYF
size: NA; J: TRBJ1-6; V: TRBV15; D: NA; DNA: TGTGCCACCAGCCCGACAGCTAATTCACCCCTCCACTTT; CDR3: CATSPTANSPLHF
size: NA; J: TRBJ1-5; V: TRBV10-3; D: TRBD1; DNA: TGTGCCATCAGTCGCGGGACAGGGATTAATCAGCCCCAGCATTTT; CDR3: CAISRGTGINQPQHF
size: NA; J: TRBJ1-2; V: TRBV6-5; D: TRBD1; DNA: TGTGCCAGCACTCAGGGACAGGGTATGCATGGCTACACCTTC; CDR3: CASTQGQGMHGYTF